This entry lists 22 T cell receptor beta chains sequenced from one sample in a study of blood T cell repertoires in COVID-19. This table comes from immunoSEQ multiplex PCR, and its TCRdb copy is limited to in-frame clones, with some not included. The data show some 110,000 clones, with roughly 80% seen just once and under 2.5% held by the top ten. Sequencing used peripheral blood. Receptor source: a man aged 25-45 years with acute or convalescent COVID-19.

The CDR3 DNA follows: TGTGCCAGCAGTTACTATGCCAGGGGCTCCTACGAGCAGTACGTC. Encoded protein: CASSYYARGSYEQYV. The rearrangement links TRBV6-6 to TRBJ2-7; D may be TRBD1 (6 bases). The V gene lost 1 base and the J gene lost 0 bases, with 10 bases spanning the gap. The CDR3 runs to 15 residues. Germline V gives CDR1 MNHNY, CDR2 SVGAGI (reference sequence).

CDR3 residues: CASSPPGLAGQDTQYF. The CDR3 coding sequence is TGTGCCAGCAGCCCACCGGGACTAGCGGGACAGGATACGCAGTATTTT. This chain links TRBV9 with TRBJ2-3; 13 bases line up with TRBD2. The CDR3 spans 16 residues. From germline, CDR1 is SGDLS and CDR2 YYNGEE. The V segment lost 4 bases and the J segment 6 bases; nucleotides outside the gene matches: 8.

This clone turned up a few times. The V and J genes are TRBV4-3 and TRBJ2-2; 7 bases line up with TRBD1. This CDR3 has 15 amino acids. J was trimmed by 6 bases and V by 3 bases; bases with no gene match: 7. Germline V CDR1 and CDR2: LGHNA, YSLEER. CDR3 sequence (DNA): TGCGCCAGCAGCCAGAACCCGGGACAGCCCGGGGAGCTGTTTTTT. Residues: CASSQNPGQPGELFF.

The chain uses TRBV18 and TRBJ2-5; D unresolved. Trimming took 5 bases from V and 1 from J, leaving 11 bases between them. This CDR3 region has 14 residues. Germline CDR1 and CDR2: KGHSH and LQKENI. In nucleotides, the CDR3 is TGTGCCAGCTCAATTTCCCGGGTCCAAGAGACCCAGTACTTC. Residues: CASSISRVQETQYF.

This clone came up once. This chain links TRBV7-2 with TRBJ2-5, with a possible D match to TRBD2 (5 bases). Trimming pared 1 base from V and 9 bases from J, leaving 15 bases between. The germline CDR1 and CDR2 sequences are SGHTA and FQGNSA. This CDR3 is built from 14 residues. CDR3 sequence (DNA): TGTGCCAGCAGCTTAGAGGGCCCATGGCGGGCCCAGTACTTC. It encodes CASSLEGPWRAQYF.

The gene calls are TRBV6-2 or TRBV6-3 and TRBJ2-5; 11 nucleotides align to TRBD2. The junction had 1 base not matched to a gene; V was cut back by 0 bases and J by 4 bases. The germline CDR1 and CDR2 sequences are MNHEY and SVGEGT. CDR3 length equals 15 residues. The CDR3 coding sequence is TGTGCCAGCAGTTACTCGGGGACTAGCGGAGAGACCCAGTACTTC. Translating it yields CASSYSGTSGETQYF.

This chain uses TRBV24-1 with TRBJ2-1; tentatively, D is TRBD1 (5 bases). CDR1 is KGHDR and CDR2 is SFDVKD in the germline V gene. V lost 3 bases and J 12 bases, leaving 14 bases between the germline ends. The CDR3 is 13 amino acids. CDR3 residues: CATSDVSGNLQFF. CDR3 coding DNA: TGTGCCACCAGTGATGTTTCAGGGAACCTGCAGTTCTTC.

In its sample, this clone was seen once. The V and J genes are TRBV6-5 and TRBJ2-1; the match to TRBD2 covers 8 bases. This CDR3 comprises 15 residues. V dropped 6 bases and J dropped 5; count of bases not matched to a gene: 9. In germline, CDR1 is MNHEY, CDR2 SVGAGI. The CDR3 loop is CASSRSGTLNNEQFF. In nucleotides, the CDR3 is TGTGCCAGCAGCCGTAGCGGGACACTTAACAATGAGCAGTTCTTC.

CDR3 loop: CASSSTSGEYNEQFF. CDR3 bases: TGTGCCAGCAGCTCCACTAGCGGGGAATACAATGAGCAGTTCTTC. The genes are TRBV6-5 and TRBJ2-1, with 10 bases that match TRBD2. Germline-derived CDR1 and CDR2 are MNHEY and SVGAGI. CDR3 size: 15 residues. V lost 6 bases, J lost 4 bases, and 6 bases stayed unmatched.

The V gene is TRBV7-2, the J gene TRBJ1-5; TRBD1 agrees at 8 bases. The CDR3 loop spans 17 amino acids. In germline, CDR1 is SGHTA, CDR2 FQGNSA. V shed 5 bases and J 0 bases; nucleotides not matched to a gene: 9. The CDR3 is CASSAGQGGGSNQPQHF. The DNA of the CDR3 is TGTGCCAGCAGCGCAGGACAGGGAGGGGGTAGCAATCAGCCCCAGCATTTT. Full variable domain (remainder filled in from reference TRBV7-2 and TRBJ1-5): GAGVSQSPSNKVTEKGKDVELRCDPISGHTALYWYRQSLGQGLEFLIYFQGNSAPDKSGLPSDRFSAERTGGSVSTLTIQRTQQEDSAVYLCASSAGQGGGSNQPQHFGDGTRLSIL.

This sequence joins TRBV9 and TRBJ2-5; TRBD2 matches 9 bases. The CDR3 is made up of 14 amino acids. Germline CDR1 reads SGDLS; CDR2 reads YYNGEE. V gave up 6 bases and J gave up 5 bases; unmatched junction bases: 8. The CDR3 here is CASNRGGGAETQYF. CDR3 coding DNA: TGTGCCAGCAACCGTGGCGGGGGGGCGGAGACCCAGTACTTC.

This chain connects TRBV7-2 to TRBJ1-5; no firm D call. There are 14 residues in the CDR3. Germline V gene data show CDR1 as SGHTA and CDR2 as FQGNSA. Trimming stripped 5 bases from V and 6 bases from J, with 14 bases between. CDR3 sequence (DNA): TGTGCCAGCAGCCCTAGTAGTGGAGGTCAGCCCCAGCATTTT. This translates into CASSPSSGGQPQHF.

CDR3: CASSLSLEGVLTF. The CDR3 DNA sequence: TGTGCCAGCAGCTTAAGCTTGGAGGGCGTCCTGACTTTC. The chain links TRBV7-3 to TRBJ2-6, with a weak D call TRBD2 (6 bases). The CDR3 is made up of 13 amino acids. Germline CDR1 reads SGHTA; CDR2 reads FQGTGA. V shed 1 base and J shed 12 bases, with 10 bases lying between them.

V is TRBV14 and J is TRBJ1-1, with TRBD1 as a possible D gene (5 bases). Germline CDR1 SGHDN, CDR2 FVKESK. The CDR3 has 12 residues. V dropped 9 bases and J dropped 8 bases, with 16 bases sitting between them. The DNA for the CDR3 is TGTGCCAGTGGGGGGATACGATCCGAAGCTTTCTTT. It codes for CASGGIRSEAFF. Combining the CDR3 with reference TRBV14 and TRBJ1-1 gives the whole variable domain EAGVTQFPSHSVIEKGQTVTLRCDPISGHDNLYWYRRVMGKEIKFLLHFVKESKQDESGMPNNRFLAERTGGTYSTLKVQPAELEDSGVYFCASGGIRSEAFFGQGTRLTVV.

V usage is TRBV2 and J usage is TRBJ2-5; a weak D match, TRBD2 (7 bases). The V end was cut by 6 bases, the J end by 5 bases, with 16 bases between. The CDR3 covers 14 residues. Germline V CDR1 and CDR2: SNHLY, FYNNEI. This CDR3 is CASRGVGGGETQYF. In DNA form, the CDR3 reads TGTGCCAGCAGAGGAGTAGGCGGGGGCGAGACCCAGTACTTC.

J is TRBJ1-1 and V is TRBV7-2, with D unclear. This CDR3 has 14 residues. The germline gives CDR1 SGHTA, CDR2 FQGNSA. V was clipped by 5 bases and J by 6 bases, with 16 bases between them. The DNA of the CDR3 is TGTGCCAGCAGCAAAGCGGTCCGGGGATCTGAAGCTTTCTTT. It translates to CASSKAVRGSEAFF.

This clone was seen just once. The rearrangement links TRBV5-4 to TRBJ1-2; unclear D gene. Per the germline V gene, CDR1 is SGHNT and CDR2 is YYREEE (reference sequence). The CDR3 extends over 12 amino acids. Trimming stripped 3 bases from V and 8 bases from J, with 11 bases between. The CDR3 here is CASSYEGWGYTF. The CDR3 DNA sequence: TGTGCCAGCAGCTATGAGGGTTGGGGCTACACCTTC.

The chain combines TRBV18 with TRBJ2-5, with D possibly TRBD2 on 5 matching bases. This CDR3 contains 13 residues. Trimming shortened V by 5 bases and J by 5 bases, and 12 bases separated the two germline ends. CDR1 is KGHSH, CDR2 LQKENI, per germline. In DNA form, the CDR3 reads TGTGCCAGCTCAGCCGGTGGGGAGGAGACCCAGTACTTC. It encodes CASSAGGEETQYF.

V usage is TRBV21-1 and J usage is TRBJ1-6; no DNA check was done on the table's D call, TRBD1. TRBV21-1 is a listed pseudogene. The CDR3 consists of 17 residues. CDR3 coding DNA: TGTGCCAGCAGCAAGGACCAGGACAGGGGTGATAATTCACCCCTCCACTTT. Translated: CASSKDQDRGDNSPLHF.

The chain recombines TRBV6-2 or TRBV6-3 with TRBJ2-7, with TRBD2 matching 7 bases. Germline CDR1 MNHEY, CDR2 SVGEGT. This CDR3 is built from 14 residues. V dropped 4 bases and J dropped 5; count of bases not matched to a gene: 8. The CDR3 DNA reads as TGTGCCAGCAGTTCCGGGACTATCCTTGACGAGCAGTACTTC. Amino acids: CASSSGTILDEQYF.

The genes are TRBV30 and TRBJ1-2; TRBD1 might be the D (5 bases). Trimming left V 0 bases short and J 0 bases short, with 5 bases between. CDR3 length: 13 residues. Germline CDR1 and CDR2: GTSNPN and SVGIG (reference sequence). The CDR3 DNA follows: TGTGCCTGGAGTGTACAGGCTAACTATGGCTACACCTTC. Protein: CAWSVQANYGYTF.

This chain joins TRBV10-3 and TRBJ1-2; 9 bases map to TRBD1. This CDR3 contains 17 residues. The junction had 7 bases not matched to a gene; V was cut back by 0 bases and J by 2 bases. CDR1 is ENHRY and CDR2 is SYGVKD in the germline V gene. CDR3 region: CAISESTGGTKNYGYTF. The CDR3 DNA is TGTGCCATCAGTGAGTCGACAGGGGGTACCAAAAACTATGGCTACACCTTC.